The rows below give T cell receptor beta chains drawn from one sample of a study of blood T cell repertoires in COVID-19. Measured with immunoSEQ multiplex PCR; TCRdb has only the in-frame clones, and not every one. The sample consists of 150,000 or so clones, approximately 80% of them appearing once. The sequenced sample consisted of PBMCs or T cells enriched from blood (not recorded which). These TCRs come from a man aged 50 to 59 who had recovered from COVID-19. Both conserved end residues are part of each CDR3. A D gene is named only where the DNA matches it firmly. Not every row has a clone size; where given, it reads once, few, many or a size class.

j_call clone_size v_call d_call cdr3_nt cdr3_aa
TRBJ2-1 . TRBV6-2/TRBV6-3 TRBD2 TGTGCCAGCAGTTACTCGCCGACTAGCGGGCTCTACAATGAGCAGTTCTTC CASSYSPTSGLYNEQFF
TRBJ2-7 . TRBV19 TRBD2 TGTGCCAGCAGACGACTAGCGGGAGCCTACGAGCAGTACTTC CASRRLAGAYEQYF
TRBJ1-1 few TRBV18 TRBD1 TGTGCCAGCTCACGACAGGGGATAAACATGAACACTGAAGCTTTCTTT CASSRQGINMNTEAFF
TRBJ1-5 . TRBV19 TRBD1 TGTGCCAGTAGTATAAACCCCCGGGACAGGGGGCAGAAAGGTAACAATCAGCCCCAGCATTTT CASSINPRDRGQKGNNQPQHF
TRBJ2-7 . TRBV12-3/TRBV12-4 . TGTGCCAGCAGTTTCGGGGAAACCTACGAGCAGTACTTC CASSFGETYEQYF
TRBJ1-1 . TRBV21-1 . TGTGCCAGCAGCAAAGACAGGGCCGGCACTGAAGCTTTCTTT CASSKDRAGTEAFF
TRBJ1-2 . TRBV7-9 TRBD1 TGTGCCAGCAGCCCCTGGCAGGGGGGCGGCTATGGCTACACCTTC CASSPWQGGGYGYTF
TRBJ1-1 . TRBV6-5 TRBD1 TGTGCCAGCAACTCTGGACAGGGGTCAGTCACTGAAGCTTTCTTT CASNSGQGSVTEAFF
TRBJ2-7 . TRBV10-3 . TGTGCCATCAGTGCTCTTAGCTCCTACGAGCAGTACTTC CAISALSSYEQYF
TRBJ2-7 once TRBV19 . TGTGCCAGTAGTATTCGGTACCTCGGGGGTGACGAGCAGTACTTC CASSIRYLGGDEQYF
TRBJ1-5 . TRBV9 . TGTGCCAGCAGCGTGGACTTGAGGGGCAATCAGCCCCAGCATTTT CASSVDLRGNQPQHF
TRBJ1-5 . TRBV18 . TGTGCCAGCTCACCGGGGGGTGGCAATCAGCCCCAGCATTTT CASSPGGGNQPQHF
TRBJ1-5 . TRBV27 . TGTGCCAGCAGTTTATATCGGGGGGATCAGCCCCAGCATTTT CASSLYRGDQPQHF
TRBJ2-3 . TRBV10-3 TRBD2 TGTGCCATCAGTGAGTCTCTCGGGGGGACCACAGATACGCAGTATTTT CAISESLGGTTDTQYF
TRBJ1-1 . TRBV5-8 TRBD1 TGTGCCAGCAGCGGCGGGGACAGGGGGCCTCTGAACACTGAAGCTTTCTTT CASSGGDRGPLNTEAFF
TRBJ1-1 . TRBV28 . TGTGCCAGCACAAGCATGAACACTGAAGCTTTCTTT CASTSMNTEAFF
TRBJ1-6 . TRBV6-1 . TGTGCCAGCAGTGAACCCGACAGTTACGACTATAATTCACCCCTCCACTTT CASSEPDSYDYNSPLHF
TRBJ2-2 . TRBV6-2/TRBV6-3 . TGTGCCAGCAGTTACTTCGGCAGGGCGACCGGGGAGCTGTTTTTT CASSYFGRATGELFF
TRBJ1-2 . TRBV4-2 TRBD1 TGTGCCAGCAGCCAAGGACCGGGACAGGATAACTATGGCTACACCTTC CASSQGPGQDNYGYTF
TRBJ2-7 . TRBV30 TRBD2 TGTGCCTGGAGTGTACCGGGGGGATGGGGCGAGCAGTACTTC CAWSVPGGWGEQYF
TRBJ1-2 few TRBV10-3 TRBD1 TGTGCCATCAGCCGGGACAGGGAAAGAAATGGCTACACCTTC CAISRDRERNGYTF
TRBJ1-1 . TRBV2 TRBD1 TGTGCCGCACAGGGGCCGAACACTGAAGCTTTCTTT CAAQGPNTEAFF
TRBJ1-1 few TRBV11-2 . TGTGCCAGCAGCTTAGTAGAGAGGTCAGGGGCTTTCTTT CASSLVERSGAFF
TRBJ2-7 once TRBV27 . TGTGCCAGCAGCCCCTCCGGGAGCCTCTACGAGCAGTACTTC CASSPSGSLYEQYF
TRBJ2-1 few TRBV7-9 . TGTGCCAGCAGCAACCCGGGATCCCAGTTCTTC CASSNPGSQFF
TRBJ2-2 . TRBV18 . TGTGCCAGCTCACCACCGGGAGCCAGGAACACCGGGGAGCTGTTTTTT CASSPPGARNTGELFF
TRBJ1-1 once TRBV7-9 TRBD1 TGTGCCAGCAGCCCCAGGACAGGGGGGTCCACTGAAGCTTTCTTT CASSPRTGGSTEAFF
TRBJ1-1 . TRBV12-5 TRBD1 TGTGCTAGTGGTTTAATCCAGGGGGCTTACACTGAAGCTTTCTTT CASGLIQGAYTEAFF
TRBJ2-5 . TRBV18 TRBD2 TGTGCCAGCTCACTTCGGCCCTGGGGGGGAGAGACCCAGTACTTC CASSLRPWGGETQYF
TRBJ1-6 . TRBV5-1 . TGCGCCAGCAGCTTAACGCTGAGCTCCTATAATTCACCCCTCCACTTT CASSLTLSSYNSPLHF
TRBJ1-2 few TRBV4-1 TRBD1 TGCGCCAGCAGCCCCAGACAGGGGAAGGATGGCTACACCTTC CASSPRQGKDGYTF
TRBJ1-2 few TRBV4-1 TRBD1 TGCGCCAGCAGCCAAGCCAGGGGGGATTATGGCTACACCTTC CASSQARGDYGYTF